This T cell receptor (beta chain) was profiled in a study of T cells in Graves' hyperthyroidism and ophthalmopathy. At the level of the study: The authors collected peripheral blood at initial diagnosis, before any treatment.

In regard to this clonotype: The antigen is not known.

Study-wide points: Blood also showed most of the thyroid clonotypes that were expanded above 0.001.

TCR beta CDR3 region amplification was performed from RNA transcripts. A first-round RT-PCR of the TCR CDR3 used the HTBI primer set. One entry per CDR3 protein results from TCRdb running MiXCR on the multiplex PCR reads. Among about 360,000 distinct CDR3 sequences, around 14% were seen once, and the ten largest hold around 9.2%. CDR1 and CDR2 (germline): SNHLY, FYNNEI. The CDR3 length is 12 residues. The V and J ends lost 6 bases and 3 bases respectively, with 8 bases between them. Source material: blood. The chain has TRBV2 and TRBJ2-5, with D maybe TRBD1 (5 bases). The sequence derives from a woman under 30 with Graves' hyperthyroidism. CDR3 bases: TGTGCCAGCAGGGGGCGAAAAGAGACCCAGTACTTC. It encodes CASRGRKETQYF.